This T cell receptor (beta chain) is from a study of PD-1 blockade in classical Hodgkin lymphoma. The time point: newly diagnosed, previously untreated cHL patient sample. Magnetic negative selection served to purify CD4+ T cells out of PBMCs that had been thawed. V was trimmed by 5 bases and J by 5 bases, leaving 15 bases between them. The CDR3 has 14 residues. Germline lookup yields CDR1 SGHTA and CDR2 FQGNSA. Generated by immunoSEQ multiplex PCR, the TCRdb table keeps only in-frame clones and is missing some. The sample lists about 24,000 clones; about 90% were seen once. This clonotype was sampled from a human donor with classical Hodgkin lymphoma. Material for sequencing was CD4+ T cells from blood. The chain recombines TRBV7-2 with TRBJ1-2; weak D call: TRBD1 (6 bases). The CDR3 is CASSRDTWEYGYTF. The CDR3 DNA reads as TGTGCCAGCAGCCGGGACACGTGGGAATATGGCTACACCTTC.